This entry is about one T cell receptor (beta chain). Its antigen remains unknown. The sample belongs to a study of PD-L1 blockade in urothelial cancer. Clones were read by immunoSEQ multiplex PCR, and TCRdb kept only the in-frame ones, dropping some. The repertoire includes about 38,000 clones, 82% of them detected once, and more than 15% sits in the top ten. Germline CDR1 and CDR2: SGDLS and YYNGEE. V was pared by 3 bases and J by 5 bases, with 7 bases of the junction left unmatched. The CDR3 runs to 15 residues. Study results and limitations: Those with durable benefit had larger increases in tumor-associated blood clones at 3 weeks.

The chain uses TRBV9 and TRBJ2-3, with 9 bases that match TRBD1. The sequencing used PBMCs, collected around atezolizumab (anti-PD-L1) treatment. The clonotype comes from a man aged 60 to 75 with urothelial cancer. The CDR3 reads CASSAGTGSVDTQYF. The DNA for the CDR3 is TGTGCCAGCAGCGCCGGGACAGGGTCGGTAGATACGCAGTATTTT.